A selection of T cell receptor beta chains follows, all from one sample in a study of T cell changes during pregnancy in multiple sclerosis. Produced via immunoSEQ multiplex PCR; TCRdb's table is partial and in-frame only. This table has 59,000 or so clones, roughly nine tenths appearing once. The sequencing used peripheral blood, collected in the third trimester of pregnancy. Every receptor here comes from a female donor in good health, enrolled as a control in a pregnancy study. CDR3s include the opening cysteine and the closing phenylalanine or tryptophan. The order of the fields is V gene, D gene, J gene, CDR3 protein. The D gene is left open where the match is weak.

V gene: TRBV28; D gene: TRBD1; J gene: TRBJ1-2; CDR3 protein: CASSLPGGNYGYTF
V gene: TRBV2; D gene: NA; J gene: TRBJ1-5; CDR3 protein: CASSDEGRRQPQHF
V gene: TRBV30; D gene: NA; J gene: TRBJ2-3; CDR3 protein: CAWSVIGGGTDTQYF
V gene: TRBV7-9; D gene: TRBD2; J gene: TRBJ2-7; CDR3 protein: CASSLNKLAFSYEQYF
V gene: TRBV10-3; D gene: NA; J gene: TRBJ2-5; CDR3 protein: CAISESLAETQYF
V gene: TRBV5-6; D gene: TRBD1; J gene: TRBJ2-5; CDR3 protein: CASSLRQGFQETQYF
V gene: TRBV21-1; D gene: NA; J gene: TRBJ2-7; CDR3 protein: CASSNGSDEQYF
V gene: TRBV13; D gene: TRBD1; J gene: TRBJ2-3; CDR3 protein: CASSPTGADTDTQYF
V gene: TRBV12-5; D gene: NA; J gene: TRBJ2-1; CDR3 protein: CASGLDRLFQRRVYNEQFF
V gene: TRBV4-2; D gene: NA; J gene: TRBJ2-5; CDR3 protein: CASSQAAGRPERGTQYF
V gene: TRBV9; D gene: TRBD1; J gene: TRBJ2-7; CDR3 protein: CASSVEGRQGAEQYF
V gene: TRBV28; D gene: TRBD2; J gene: TRBJ2-1; CDR3 protein: CASSSILAGLGNEQFF
V gene: TRBV9; D gene: TRBD2; J gene: TRBJ2-3; CDR3 protein: CASSSGTSGPMDTQYF
V gene: TRBV29-1; D gene: NA; J gene: TRBJ2-3; CDR3 protein: CSVGGGGTVTDTQYF
V gene: TRBV4-2; D gene: NA; J gene: TRBJ2-2; CDR3 protein: CASSQDSQATGGELFF
V gene: TRBV6-5; D gene: TRBD1; J gene: TRBJ2-5; CDR3 protein: CASSSPGQGQETQYF
V gene: TRBV29-1; D gene: TRBD2; J gene: TRBJ2-1; CDR3 protein: CSVEEPGRARGEQFF
V gene: TRBV7-9; D gene: TRBD2; J gene: TRBJ2-1; CDR3 protein: CASRQTSGRVRSSYNEQFF
V gene: TRBV5-6; D gene: TRBD2; J gene: TRBJ2-5; CDR3 protein: CASTKGLAGIQETQYF
V gene: TRBV10-1; D gene: NA; J gene: TRBJ1-3; CDR3 protein: CASPLILTIYF
V gene: TRBV28; D gene: NA; J gene: TRBJ1-5; CDR3 protein: CASNLPGVEQPQHF
V gene: TRBV29-1; D gene: NA; J gene: TRBJ1-2; CDR3 protein: CSVERASNGYTF
V gene: TRBV28; D gene: TRBD2; J gene: TRBJ2-1; CDR3 protein: CASSYAGTSGRAFYNEQFF
V gene: TRBV7-2; D gene: TRBD2; J gene: TRBJ2-1; CDR3 protein: CASSFAGDSYNEQFF
V gene: TRBV7-9; D gene: TRBD2; J gene: TRBJ2-1; CDR3 protein: CASSLESSSGSPINEQFF